This TCR beta chain was captured by sequencing in a study of Graves' ophthalmopathy and Graves' hyperthyroidism. Study-level information: Absence of ophthalmopathy within 18 months of follow-up defined stable hyperthyroidism.

From RNA, the CDR3 regions of TCR beta chains were amplified and sequenced. An initial RT-PCR round employing HTBI primers preceded a second-round multiplex PCR. TCRdb called the multiplex PCR reads again in MiXCR, with one record for every CDR3 protein. Found here are about 600,000 distinct CDR3 sequences, about two fifths of them singletons; the top ten hold 3.5% to 4.5%. The study recruited hyperthyroidism patients aged 18 to 65 who were newly diagnosed, under 2 months' duration. Other autoimmune diseases, uncontrolled infections, pregnancy and lactation each led to patient exclusion. Looked up from germline, CDR1 is SGHVS and CDR2 is FQNEAQ. This CDR3 region has 13 residues. Trimming removed 7 bases from V and 2 bases from J, with 12 bases in between. Whole-study results and caveats: Appearing in blood as well were most expanded thyroid clonotypes above 0.001 frequency.

As for this clonotype: The antigen remains unidentified.

The source is an adult man with Graves' hyperthyroidism. The material sequenced was peripheral blood or thyroid tissue (not recorded which). This chain links TRBV7-8 with TRBJ2-7; D may match TRBD1 or TRBD2 (5 bases each). The DNA for the CDR3 is TGTGCCAGCAAGACAGCGGCTCCCTACGAGCAGTACTTC. Translated: CASKTAAPYEQYF.